This T cell receptor (beta chain) was identified in a study of CD8+ T cells in alopecia areata. Study overall: Twice a day, 5 to 10 mg of oral tofacitinib was administered to treated patients. Regarding the study as a whole: Shared TCR sequences were less clear between patients than in mice, possibly partly from HLA diversity. Tofacitinib significantly decreased scalp clonality and expanded CD8+ clones among top 100. Clonality exceeded that of normal scalp in lesional scalp, most notably in alopecia totalis/universalis.

cDNA serving as the sequencing template came from extracted, reverse transcribed RNA. Method: immunoSEQ multiplex PCR; TCRdb's copy keeps in-frame clones and lacks some. The table lists 95,000 to 110,000 clones, 80% to 85% of them singletons, with 24% in the top ten. About this clone itself: Its cognate antigen is unknown.

Treatment described: oral pan-JAK inhibitor, 5-10 mg twice daily. The germline gives CDR1 MGHDK, CDR2 SYGVNS. Unmatched junction bases numbered 8, after V lost 5 bases and J lost 6 bases. There are 15 residues in the CDR3. This sequence originates from a human donor with alopecia areata. Specimen: CD8+ T cells sorted from blood, collected at week 24, from a patient treated with tofacitinib. The chain couples TRBV25-1 to TRBJ2-7, with 12 bases that match TRBD1. The CDR3 DNA is TGTGCCAGCAGTCCAAGGGACAGGGGGCTGGTCGAGCAGTACTTC. Protein: CASSPRDRGLVEQYF.